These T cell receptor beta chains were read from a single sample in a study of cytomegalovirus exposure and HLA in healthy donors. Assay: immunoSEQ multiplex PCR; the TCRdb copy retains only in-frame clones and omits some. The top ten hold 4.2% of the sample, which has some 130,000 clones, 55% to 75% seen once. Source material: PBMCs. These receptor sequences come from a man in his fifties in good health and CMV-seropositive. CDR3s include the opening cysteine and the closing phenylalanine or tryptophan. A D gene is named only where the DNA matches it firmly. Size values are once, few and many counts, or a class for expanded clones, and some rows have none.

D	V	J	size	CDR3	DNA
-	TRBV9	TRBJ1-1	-	CASSGREGWAVRQNTEAFF	TGTGCCAGCAGCGGAAGGGAGGGGTGGGCAGTTCGACAGAACACTGAAGCTTTCTTT
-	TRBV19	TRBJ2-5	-	CASSLVGREQETQYF	TGTGCCAGTAGTCTGGTGGGGCGCGAGCAAGAGACCCAGTACTTC
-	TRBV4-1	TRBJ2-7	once	CASTQPGSNEQYF	TGCGCCAGCACCCAACCAGGGTCGAACGAGCAGTACTTC
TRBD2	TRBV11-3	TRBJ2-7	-	CASSTGIGTSGDEQYF	TGTGCCAGCAGCACCGGTATCGGGACTAGTGGGGACGAGCAGTACTTC
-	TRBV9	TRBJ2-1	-	CASSVTGQNYNEQFF	TGTGCCAGCAGCGTAACCGGACAGAACTACAATGAGCAGTTCTTC
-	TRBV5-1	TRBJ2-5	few	CASSEQETQYF	TGCGCCAGCAGCGAGCAAGAGACCCAGTACTTC
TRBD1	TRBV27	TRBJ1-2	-	CASKEGDRGANYGYTF	TGTGCCAGCAAAGAGGGTGACAGGGGAGCTAACTATGGCTACACCTTC
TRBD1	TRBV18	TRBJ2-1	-	CASSPATGGGDEQFF	TGTGCCAGCTCACCGGCGACAGGGGGTGGGGATGAGCAGTTCTTC
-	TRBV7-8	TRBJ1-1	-	CASSSTQNTEAFF	TGTGCCAGCAGCTCTACCCAGAACACTGAAGCTTTCTTT
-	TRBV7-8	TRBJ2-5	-	CASSQVKETQYF	TGTGCCAGCTCCCAGGTTAAAGAGACCCAGTACTTC
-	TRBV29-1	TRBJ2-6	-	CSVEALRAGANVLTF	TGCAGCGTTGAAGCTCTACGGGCTGGGGCCAACGTCCTGACTTTC
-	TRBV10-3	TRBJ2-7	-	CAITRNKETDEQYF	TGTGCCATCACAAGGAACAAGGAGACTGACGAGCAGTACTTC
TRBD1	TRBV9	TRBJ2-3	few	CASSWDRETDTQYF	TGTGCCAGCAGTTGGGACAGGGAGACAGATACGCAGTATTTT
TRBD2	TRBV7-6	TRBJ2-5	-	CASSSSTSGRAETQYF	TGTGCCAGCAGCTCCTCGACTAGCGGGAGGGCGGAGACCCAGTACTTC
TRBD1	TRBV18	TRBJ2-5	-	CASSPGTGVETQYF	TGTGCCAGCTCACCAGGGACAGGTGTGGAGACCCAGTACTTC
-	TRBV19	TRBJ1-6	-	CASSRGTWESPLHF	TGTGCCAGTAGTCGGGGGACCTGGGAATCACCCCTCCACTTT
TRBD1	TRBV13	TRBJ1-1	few	CASRNRGPLTTEAFF	TGTGCCAGCAGAAACAGGGGGCCGCTGACCACTGAAGCTTTCTTT
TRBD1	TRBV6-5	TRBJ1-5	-	CASSSNRGQPQHF	TGTGCCAGCAGTTCTAACAGGGGTCAGCCCCAGCATTTT
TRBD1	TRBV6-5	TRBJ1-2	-	CASSYSNQGDGYTF	TGTGCCAGCAGTTACTCTAACCAGGGGGATGGCTACACCTTC
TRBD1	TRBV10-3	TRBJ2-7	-	CAISKSTGKNYEQYF	TGTGCCATCAGTAAGTCGACAGGGAAGAACTACGAGCAGTACTTC
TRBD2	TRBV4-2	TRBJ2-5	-	CASSQDQGGGVAETQYF	TGTGCCAGCAGCCAAGATCAGGGCGGGGGGGTTGCGGAGACCCAGTACTTC
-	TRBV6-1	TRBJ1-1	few	CASRKGGMNTEAFF	TGTGCCAGCAGAAAGGGGGGGATGAACACTGAAGCTTTCTTT